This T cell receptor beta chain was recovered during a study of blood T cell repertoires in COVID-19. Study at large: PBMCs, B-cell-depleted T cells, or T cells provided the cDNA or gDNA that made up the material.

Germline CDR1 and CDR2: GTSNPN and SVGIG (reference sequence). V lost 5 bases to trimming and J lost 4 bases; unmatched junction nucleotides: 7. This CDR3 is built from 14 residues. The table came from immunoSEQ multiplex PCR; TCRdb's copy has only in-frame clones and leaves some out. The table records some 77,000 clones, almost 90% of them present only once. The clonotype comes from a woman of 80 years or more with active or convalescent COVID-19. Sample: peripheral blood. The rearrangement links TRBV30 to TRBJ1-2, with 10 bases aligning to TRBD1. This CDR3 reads CAWVGQGTFYGYTF. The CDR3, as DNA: TGTGCCTGGGTGGGACAGGGGACCTTCTATGGCTACACCTTC.